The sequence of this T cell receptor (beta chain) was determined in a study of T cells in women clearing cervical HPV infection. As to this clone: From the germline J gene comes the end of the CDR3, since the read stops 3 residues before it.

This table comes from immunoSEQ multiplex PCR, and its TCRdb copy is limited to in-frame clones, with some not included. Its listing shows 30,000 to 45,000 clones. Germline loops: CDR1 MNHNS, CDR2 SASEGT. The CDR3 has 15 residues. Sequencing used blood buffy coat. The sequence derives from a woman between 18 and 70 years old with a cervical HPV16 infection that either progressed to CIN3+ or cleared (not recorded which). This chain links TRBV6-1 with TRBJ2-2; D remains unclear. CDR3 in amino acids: CASSESFFLNEKLFF. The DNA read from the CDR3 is TGTGCCAGCAGTGAATCGTTCTTCCTAAATGAAAAG.